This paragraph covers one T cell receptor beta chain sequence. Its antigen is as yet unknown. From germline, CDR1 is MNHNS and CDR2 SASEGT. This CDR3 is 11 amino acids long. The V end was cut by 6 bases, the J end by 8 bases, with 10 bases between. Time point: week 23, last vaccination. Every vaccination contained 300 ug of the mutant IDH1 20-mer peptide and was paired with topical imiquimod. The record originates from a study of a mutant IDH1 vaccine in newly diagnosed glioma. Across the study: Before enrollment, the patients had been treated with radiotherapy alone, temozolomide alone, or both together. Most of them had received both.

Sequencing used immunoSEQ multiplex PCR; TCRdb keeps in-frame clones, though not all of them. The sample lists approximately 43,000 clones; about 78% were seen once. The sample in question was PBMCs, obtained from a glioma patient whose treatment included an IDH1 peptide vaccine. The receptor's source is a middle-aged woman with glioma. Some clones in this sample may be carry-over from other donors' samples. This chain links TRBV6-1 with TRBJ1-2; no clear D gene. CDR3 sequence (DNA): TGTGCCAGCAGCCTAGGGTGGGGCTACACCTTC. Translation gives CASSLGWGYTF.